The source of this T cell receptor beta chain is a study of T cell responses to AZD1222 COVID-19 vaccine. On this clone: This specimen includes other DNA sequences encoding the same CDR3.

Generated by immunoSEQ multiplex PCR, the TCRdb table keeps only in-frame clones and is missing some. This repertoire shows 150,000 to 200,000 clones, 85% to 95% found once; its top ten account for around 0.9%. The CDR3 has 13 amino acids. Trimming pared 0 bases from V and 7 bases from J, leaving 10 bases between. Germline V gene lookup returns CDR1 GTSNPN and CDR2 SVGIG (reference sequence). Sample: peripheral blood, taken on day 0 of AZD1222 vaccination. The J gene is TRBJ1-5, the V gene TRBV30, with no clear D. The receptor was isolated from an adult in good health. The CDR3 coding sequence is TGTGCCTGGAGTGTTAGGGATTACCAGCCCCAGCATTTT. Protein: CAWSVRDYQPQHF.